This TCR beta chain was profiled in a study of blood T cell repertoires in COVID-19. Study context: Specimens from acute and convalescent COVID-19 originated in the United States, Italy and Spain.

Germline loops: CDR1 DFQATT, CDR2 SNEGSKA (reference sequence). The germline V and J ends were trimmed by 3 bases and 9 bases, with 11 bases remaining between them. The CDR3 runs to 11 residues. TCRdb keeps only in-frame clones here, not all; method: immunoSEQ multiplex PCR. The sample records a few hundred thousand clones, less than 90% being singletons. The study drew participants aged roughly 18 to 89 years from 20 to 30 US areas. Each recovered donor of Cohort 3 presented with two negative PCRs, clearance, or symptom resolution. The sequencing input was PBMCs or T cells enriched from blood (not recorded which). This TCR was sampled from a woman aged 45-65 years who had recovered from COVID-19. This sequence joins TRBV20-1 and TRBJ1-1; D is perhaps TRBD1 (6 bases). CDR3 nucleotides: TGCAGTGCTAGGAAAACAGGGAAAGCTTTCTTT. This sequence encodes CSARKTGKAFF.